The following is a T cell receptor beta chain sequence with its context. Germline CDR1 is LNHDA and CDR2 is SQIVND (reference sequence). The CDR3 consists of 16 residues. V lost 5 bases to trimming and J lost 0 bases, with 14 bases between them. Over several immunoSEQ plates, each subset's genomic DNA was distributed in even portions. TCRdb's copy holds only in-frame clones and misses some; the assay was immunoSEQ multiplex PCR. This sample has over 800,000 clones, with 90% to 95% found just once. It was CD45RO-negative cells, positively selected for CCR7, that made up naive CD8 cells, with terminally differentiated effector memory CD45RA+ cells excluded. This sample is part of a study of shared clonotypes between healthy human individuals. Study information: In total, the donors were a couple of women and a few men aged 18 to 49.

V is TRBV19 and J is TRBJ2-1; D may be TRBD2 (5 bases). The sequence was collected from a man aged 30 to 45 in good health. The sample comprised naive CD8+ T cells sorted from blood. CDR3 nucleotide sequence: TGTGCCAGTAGTTCACAACGGGGAAGCTCCTACAATGAGCAGTTCTTC. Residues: CASSSQRGSSYNEQFF. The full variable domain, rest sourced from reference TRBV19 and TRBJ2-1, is DGGITQSPKYLFRKEGQNVTLSCEQNLNHDAMYWYRQDPGQGLRLIYYSQIVNDFQKGDIAEGYSVSREKKESFPLTVTSAQKNPTAFYLCASSSQRGSSYNEQFFGPGTRLTVL.